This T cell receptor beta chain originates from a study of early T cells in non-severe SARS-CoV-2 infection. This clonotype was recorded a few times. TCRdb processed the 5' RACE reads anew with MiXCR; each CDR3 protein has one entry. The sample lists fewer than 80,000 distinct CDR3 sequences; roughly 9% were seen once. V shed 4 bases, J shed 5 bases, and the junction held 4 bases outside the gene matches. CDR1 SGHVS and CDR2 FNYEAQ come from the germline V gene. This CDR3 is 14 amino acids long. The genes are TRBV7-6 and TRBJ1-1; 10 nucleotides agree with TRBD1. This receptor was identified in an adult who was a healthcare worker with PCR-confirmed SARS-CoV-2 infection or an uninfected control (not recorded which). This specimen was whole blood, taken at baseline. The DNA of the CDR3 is TGTGCCAGCAGCTGGGACAGGGGAACGACTGAAGCTTTCTTT. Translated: CASSWDRGTTEAFF.